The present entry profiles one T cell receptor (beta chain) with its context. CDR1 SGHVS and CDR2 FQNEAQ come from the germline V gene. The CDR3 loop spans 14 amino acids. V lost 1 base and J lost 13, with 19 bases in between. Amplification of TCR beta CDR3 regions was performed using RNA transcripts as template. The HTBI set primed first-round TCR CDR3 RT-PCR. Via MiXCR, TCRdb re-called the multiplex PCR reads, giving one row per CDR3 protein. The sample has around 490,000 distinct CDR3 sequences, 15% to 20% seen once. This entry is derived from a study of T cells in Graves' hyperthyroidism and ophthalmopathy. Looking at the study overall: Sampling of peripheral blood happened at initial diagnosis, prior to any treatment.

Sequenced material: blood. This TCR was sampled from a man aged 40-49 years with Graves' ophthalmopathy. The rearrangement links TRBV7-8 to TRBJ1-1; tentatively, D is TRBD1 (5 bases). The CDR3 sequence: CASSLGGVPLPGFF. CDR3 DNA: TGTGCCAGCAGCTTAGGGGGGGTCCCTCTTCCAGGTTTCTTT.